Detailed here is one T cell receptor (beta chain). This sample stems from a study of blood T cell repertoires in COVID-19. The CDR3 runs to 15 residues. The V and J ends lost 0 bases and 4 bases, in that order; junction bases with no gene match: 2. Germline V lookup: CDR1 MNHEY, CDR2 SVGAGI. Data came from immunoSEQ multiplex PCR; TCRdb stores just in-frame clones and leaves some out. The data show about 270,000 clones, 85% to 95% seen once. The chain carries TRBV6-5 and TRBJ2-5; 10 bases fit TRBD2. The sequenced sample consisted of PBMCs or T cells enriched from blood (not recorded which). This clonotype was sampled from a man aged 35-49 years who had been exposed to COVID-19. The CDR3 nucleotides read TGTGCCAGCAGTTACTCGCCTAGCGGGGGAGAGACCCAGTACTTC. Its translation is CASSYSPSGGETQYF.